The sequence of this T cell receptor beta chain was determined in a study of cytomegalovirus exposure and HLA in healthy donors. Turning to the study itself: A later analysis reported the same platform for the 90 to 150 validation repertoires and the 666 first-cohort repertoires.

Study-wide results and limits: One later analysis, an examination of the approximately 130 validation repertoires, found that first-cohort TCR clusters tended to co-occur in them.

The donors were in the roughly 120-subject validation cohort; that cohort was separate from the roughly 700-subject first cohort. In the case of this clone: Its target is not known.

Germline assignment: CDR1 SGHAT and CDR2 FQNNGV. The CDR3 runs to 16 residues. V was pared by 5 bases and J by 2 bases, with 6 bases of the junction left unmatched. Profiling relied on immunoSEQ multiplex PCR, and the TCRdb table lists in-frame clones only, not all of them. The sample contains 150,000 or so clones, approximately 90% of which appear only once. Sequences were obtained from PBMCs. J is TRBJ2-3 and V is TRBV11-2; 11 bases agree with TRBD2. This receptor was taken from a woman under 40 in good health and CMV-seropositive. CDR3 bases: TGTGCCAGCAGCAACAAACTAGCGGGGGCCACAGATACGCAGTATTTT. Translation: CASSNKLAGATDTQYF.